The next 20 T cell receptor beta chains were all read from a single sample in a study of shared T cell receptors in the human thymus. This table comes from immunoSEQ multiplex PCR, and its TCRdb copy is limited to in-frame clones, with some not included. The sample holds about 400,000 clones; approximately 95% are singletons and the top ten take roughly 0.02%. The sequenced material came from thymocytes. These receptors were obtained from a human donor.

V gene TRBV10-2 combines with J gene TRBJ2-1; D uncertain. V lost 10 bases, J lost 8 bases, and 9 bases lay in between. This CDR3 has 10 residues. The germline V gene encodes CDR1 WSHSY and CDR2 SAAADI. Written as DNA, the CDR3 is TGCGCCACCTTCAAGCATGAGCAGTTCTTC. It yields the protein CATFKHEQFF.

This clone has only one observation. The chain is built from TRBV9 and TRBJ2-2; TRBD1 agrees at 8 bases. CDR1 and CDR2 (germline): SGDLS, YYNGEE. The J segment lost 6 bases and the V segment lost 3 bases, leaving 1 base of the junction unmatched. The CDR3 runs to 13 residues. This CDR3 reads CASSARGPGELFF. The CDR3 bases are TGTGCCAGCAGCGCCAGGGGGCCCGGGGAGCTGTTTTTT.

The gene calls are TRBV2 and TRBJ1-5; no reliable D call. The CDR3 contains 14 residues. The V gene lost 3 bases and the J gene lost 1 base, with 7 bases spanning the gap. CDR1 SNHLY and CDR2 FYNNEI come from the germline V gene. The CDR3 coding sequence is TGTGCCAGCAGTGAGACGGAGAGCAATCAGCCCCAGCATTTT. It yields the protein CASSETESNQPQHF.

This chain joins TRBV27 and TRBJ2-6, with 7 bases that match TRBD1. Germline V lookup: CDR1 MNHEY, CDR2 SMNVEV (reference sequence). J lost 4 bases, V lost 4 bases, and 4 bases had no gene match. The CDR3 covers 15 residues. The CDR3 sequence is CASSSTGVGANVLTF. CDR3 nucleotides: TGTGCCAGCAGTTCCACAGGGGTCGGGGCCAACGTCCTGACTTTC.

The chain couples TRBV29-1 to TRBJ1-2; 9 bases are shared with TRBD1. There are 13 residues in the CDR3. The germline V gene encodes CDR1 SQVTM and CDR2 ANQGSEA. V shed 7 bases and J 2 bases; nucleotides not matched to a gene: 5. CDR3 coding DNA: TGCAGCGCTGCGACAGGGGGGAACTATGGCTACACCTTC. It translates to CSAATGGNYGYTF. Full variable domain (rest looked up from reference TRBV29-1 and TRBJ1-2): SAVISQKPSRDICQRGTSLTIQCQVDSQVTMMFWYRQQPGQSLTLIATANQGSEATYESGFVIDKFPISRPNLTFSTLTVSNMSPEDSSIYLCSAATGGNYGYTFGSGTRLTVV.

J is TRBJ1-4 and V is TRBV7-2, with 7 bases identical to TRBD1. The J segment lost 7 bases and the V segment lost 5 bases, leaving 10 bases of the junction unmatched. This CDR3 spans 15 amino acids. The germline V gene encodes CDR1 SGHTA and CDR2 FQGNSA. The CDR3 nucleotides are TGTGCCAGCAGCCCCTTCAGGGGGGGAGGTGAAAAACTGTTTTTT. Its protein product is CASSPFRGGGEKLFF.

The chain joins TRBV4-2 to TRBJ2-7; 7 nucleotides match TRBD2. There are 15 residues in the CDR3. With 3 bases clipped from V and 7 bases from J, the junction kept 12 bases outside the gene matches. Looked up from germline, CDR1 is LGHNA and CDR2 is YNFKEQ. The CDR3 protein is CASSHYRDYPAEQYF. The CDR3 DNA reads TGTGCCAGCAGCCACTACCGGGACTACCCTGCAGAGCAGTACTTC.

The chain links TRBV28 to TRBJ1-3; D gene unclear. The germline V and J ends were trimmed by 0 bases and 4 bases, with 10 bases remaining between them. The CDR3 length is 15 residues. The germline V gene has CDR1 MDHEN and CDR2 SYDVKM. The CDR3 DNA follows: TGTGCCAGCAGTTTATGGGTACGGAGGGGAAACACCATATATTTT. This translates into CASSLWVRRGNTIYF.

V and J are TRBV28 and TRBJ1-2, with TRBD1 matching 8 bases. The CDR3 spans 16 residues. CDR1 is MDHEN, CDR2 SYDVKM, per germline. Trimming at V came to 5 bases and at J to 0 bases, leaving 8 bases not matched to a gene. CDR3 DNA sequence: TGTGCCAGCAGTAACCGGGACAGGACACCTAACTATGGCTACACCTTC. Translation gives CASSNRDRTPNYGYTF.

This chain joins TRBV5-6 and TRBJ2-5; D may be TRBD1 (5 bases). Germline-derived CDR1 and CDR2 are SGHDT and YYEEEE. This CDR3 is built from 14 residues. V gave up 1 base and J gave up 2 bases, with 9 bases separating them. The CDR3 sequence: CASSLSYRQETQYF. In DNA form, the CDR3 reads TGTGCCAGCAGCTTGTCTTACAGGCAAGAGACCCAGTACTTC.

In its sample, this clone was seen once. The V call is TRBV28, the J call TRBJ2-3; possibly TRBD1 for D (5 bases). V lost 5 bases and J lost 4, with 13 bases in between. CDR1 MDHEN and CDR2 SYDVKM come from the germline V gene. The CDR3 loop spans 14 amino acids. Here the CDR3 DNA reads TGTGCCAGCAGTGCCCCAGTAGGGGCAGATACGCAGTATTTT. This gives the protein CASSAPVGADTQYF.

The V call is TRBV7-9, the J call TRBJ2-5; the match to TRBD2 covers 15 bases. V shed 5 bases and J 5 bases; nucleotides not matched to a gene: 6. The germline CDR1 and CDR2 sequences are SEHNR and FQNEAQ (reference sequence). This CDR3 is 16 amino acids long. The chain's CDR3 is CASSRGLAGGTETQYF. The CDR3 DNA is TGTGCCAGCAGCCGGGGACTAGCGGGAGGTACTGAGACCCAGTACTTC.

The chain links TRBV28 to TRBJ2-7; D is ambiguous. Germline-derived CDR1 and CDR2 are MDHEN and SYDVKM. The CDR3 is made up of 14 amino acids. Trimming stripped 3 bases from V and 0 bases from J, with 9 bases between. CDR3 loop: CASSFSKYSYEQYF. The CDR3 DNA reads TGTGCCAGCAGTTTTAGTAAATACTCCTACGAGCAGTACTTC.

The chain links TRBV28 to TRBJ2-5, with 9 positions matching TRBD1. Germline-derived CDR1 and CDR2 are MDHEN and SYDVKM. The V and J ends lost 2 bases and 0 bases, in that order; junction bases with no gene match: 4. The length of the CDR3 is 16 residues. The CDR3 nucleotides read TGTGCCAGCAGTTTACGCGGGACAGGGTACCAAGAGACCCAGTACTTC. This translates into CASSLRGTGYQETQYF.

V and J are TRBV28 and TRBJ2-7; possibly TRBD1 for D (6 bases). Between the trimmed V and J ends, which lost 6 bases and 5 bases, there was a span of 14 bases. In germline, CDR1 is MDHEN, CDR2 SYDVKM. The CDR3 is 13 amino acids. The CDR3 loop reads CASSDRPPNEQYF. In nucleotides, the CDR3 is TGTGCCAGCAGCGACAGGCCCCCGAACGAGCAGTACTTC.

The gene calls are TRBV7-2 and TRBJ2-3; D ambiguous. CDR1 and CDR2 from the germline V gene are SGHTA and FQGNSA. The CDR3 totals 12 residues. Trimming took off 5 bases at V and 4 bases at J, with 7 bases between the two ends. The CDR3 sequence: CASSPLADTQYF. The DNA of the CDR3 is TGTGCCAGCAGCCCATTGGCAGATACGCAGTATTTT.

The CDR3 nucleotides read TGTGCCAGCAGCTTAGATGGGGGGACTAGCGTCCCTCTAGATACGCAGTATTTT. Translated: CASSLDGGTSVPLDTQYF. This chain links TRBV11-2 with TRBJ2-3; 10 positions agree with TRBD2. The trim removed 0 bases at V and 5 bases at J, leaving 11 bases unmatched. The CDR3 has 18 amino acids. From germline, CDR1 is SGHAT and CDR2 FQNNGV.

The chain employs TRBV5-8 and TRBJ2-1; tentatively, D is TRBD1 or TRBD2 (5 bases each). Germline V gene data show CDR1 as SGHTS and CDR2 as YDEGEE. CDR3 size: 14 residues. V lost 0 bases and J 8 bases, leaving 12 bases between the germline ends. In DNA, the CDR3 is TGTGCCAGCAGCTTGGCCCCTAGCAGGGATGAGCAGTTCTTC. It codes for CASSLAPSRDEQFF.

This chain joins TRBV7-2 and TRBJ2-7; 7 positions agree with TRBD1. J lost 0 bases, V lost 5 bases, and 7 bases had no gene match. The CDR3 has 15 amino acids. Looked up from germline, CDR1 is SGHTA and CDR2 is FQGNSA. The CDR3 protein is CASSPTGQTSYEQYF. Here the CDR3 DNA reads TGTGCCAGCAGCCCAACGGGACAGACCTCCTACGAGCAGTACTTC.

The chain is built from TRBV11-2 and TRBJ2-7, with 11 bases identical to TRBD2. CDR3 length: 15 amino acids. The germline V gene encodes CDR1 SGHAT and CDR2 FQNNGV. V trimming: 4 bases; J trimming: 4 bases; junction bases outside the gene matches: 6. The chain's CDR3 is CASSSTSGKPYEQYF. In DNA form, the CDR3 reads TGTGCCAGCAGCTCGACTAGCGGGAAACCGTACGAGCAGTACTTC.